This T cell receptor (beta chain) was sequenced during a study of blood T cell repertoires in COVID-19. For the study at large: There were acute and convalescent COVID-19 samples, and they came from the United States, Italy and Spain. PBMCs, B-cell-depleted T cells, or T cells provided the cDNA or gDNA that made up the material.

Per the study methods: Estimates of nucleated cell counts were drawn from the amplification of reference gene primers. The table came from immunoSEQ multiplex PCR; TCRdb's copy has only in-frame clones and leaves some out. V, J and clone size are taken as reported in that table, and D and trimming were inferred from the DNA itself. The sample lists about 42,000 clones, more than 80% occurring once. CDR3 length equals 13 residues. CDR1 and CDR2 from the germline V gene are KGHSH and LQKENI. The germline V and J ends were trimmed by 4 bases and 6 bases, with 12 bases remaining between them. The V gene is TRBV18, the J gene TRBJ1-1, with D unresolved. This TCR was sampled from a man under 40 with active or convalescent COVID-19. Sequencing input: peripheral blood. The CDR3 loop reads CASSLWEYAEAFF. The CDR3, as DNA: TGTGCCAGCTCACTTTGGGAGTACGCTGAAGCTTTCTTT.